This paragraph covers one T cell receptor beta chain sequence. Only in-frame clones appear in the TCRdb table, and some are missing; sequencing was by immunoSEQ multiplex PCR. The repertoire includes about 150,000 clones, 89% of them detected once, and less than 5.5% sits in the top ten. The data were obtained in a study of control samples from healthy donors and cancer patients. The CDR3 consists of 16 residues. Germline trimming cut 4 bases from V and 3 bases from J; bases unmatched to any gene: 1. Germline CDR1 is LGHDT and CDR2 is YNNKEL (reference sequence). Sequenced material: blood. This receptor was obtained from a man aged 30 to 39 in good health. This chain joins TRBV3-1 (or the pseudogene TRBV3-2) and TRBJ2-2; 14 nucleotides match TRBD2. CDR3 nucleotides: TGTGCCAGCAGCCCGACTAGCGGGGGGGACACCGGGGAGCTGTTTTTT. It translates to CASSPTSGGDTGELFF.